A selection of T cell receptor beta chains follows, all from one sample in a study of blood T cell repertoires in COVID-19. Generated by immunoSEQ multiplex PCR, the TCRdb table keeps only in-frame clones and is missing some. The sample lists 35,000 to 40,000 clones, less than 90% occurring once. Sequencing was done on a sample of peripheral blood. These receptors were taken from a man aged 60-69 years with COVID-19, enrolled during active disease. CDR3s include the opening cysteine and the closing phenylalanine or tryptophan. Each record gives: D gene, clone size, V gene, J gene, CDR3 protein, CDR3 DNA. A D gene is named only where the DNA matches it firmly. Not every row has a clone size; where given, it reads once, few, many or a size class.

d_call: TRBD1
clone_size: .
v_call: TRBV18
j_call: TRBJ2-2
cdr3_aa: CASSPDFGQGVSGELFF
cdr3_nt: TGTGCCAGCTCACCAGATTTCGGACAGGGAGTGTCCGGGGAGCTGTTTTTT

d_call: TRBD2
clone_size: .
v_call: TRBV19
j_call: TRBJ2-3
cdr3_aa: CASKRAGGAGDTQYF
cdr3_nt: TGTGCCAGTAAAAGAGCGGGAGGAGCCGGAGATACGCAGTATTTT

d_call: TRBD1
clone_size: .
v_call: TRBV10-3
j_call: TRBJ2-7
cdr3_aa: CAISIRQGPYEQYF
cdr3_nt: TGTGCCATCAGTATAAGACAGGGACCCTACGAGCAGTACTTC

d_call: TRBD1
clone_size: .
v_call: TRBV7-8
j_call: TRBJ2-2
cdr3_aa: CASSLRGGQGFSTGELFF
cdr3_nt: TGTGCCAGCAGCTTACGTGGGGGACAGGGCTTTTCCACCGGGGAGCTGTTTTTT

d_call: .
clone_size: .
v_call: TRBV9
j_call: TRBJ2-3
cdr3_aa: CASSVGQISTDTQYF
cdr3_nt: TGTGCCAGCAGCGTAGGCCAGATTAGCACAGATACGCAGTATTTT

d_call: .
clone_size: .
v_call: TRBV11-2
j_call: TRBJ2-1
cdr3_aa: CASSLGVGIVYNEQFF
cdr3_nt: TGTGCCAGCAGCTTGGGAGTGGGAATCGTCTACAATGAGCAGTTCTTC

d_call: .
clone_size: .
v_call: TRBV15
j_call: TRBJ2-5
cdr3_aa: CATSRDPAGTGETQYF
cdr3_nt: TGTGCCACCAGCAGAGATCCCGCCGGGACTGGAGAGACCCAGTACTTC

d_call: .
clone_size: .
v_call: TRBV5-4
j_call: TRBJ2-5
cdr3_aa: CASSRTPAEQETQYF
cdr3_nt: TGTGCCAGCAGTCGGACACCGGCGGAACAAGAGACCCAGTACTTC

d_call: TRBD1
clone_size: .
v_call: TRBV5-8
j_call: TRBJ1-1
cdr3_aa: CASSLEGAYTEAFF
cdr3_nt: TGTGCCAGCAGCTTGGAGGGGGCTTACACTGAAGCTTTCTTT

d_call: .
clone_size: .
v_call: TRBV12-3/TRBV12-4
j_call: TRBJ1-2
cdr3_aa: CASSPRDYGYTF
cdr3_nt: TGTGCCAGCAGTCCCCGGGACTATGGCTACACCTTC

d_call: .
clone_size: .
v_call: TRBV7-2
j_call: TRBJ2-3
cdr3_aa: CASSSQGADTQYF
cdr3_nt: TGTGCCAGCAGCTCACAGGGCGCAGATACGCAGTATTTT

d_call: .
clone_size: .
v_call: TRBV6-5
j_call: TRBJ1-1
cdr3_aa: CASSSPLKTEAFF
cdr3_nt: TGTGCCAGCAGTTCCCCCCTTAAAACTGAAGCTTTCTTT

d_call: TRBD1
clone_size: .
v_call: TRBV6-5
j_call: TRBJ1-6
cdr3_aa: CASSGQGIMPPLHF
cdr3_nt: TGTGCCAGCTCAGGACAGGGGATCATGCCACCCCTCCACTTT

d_call: TRBD1
clone_size: .
v_call: TRBV30
j_call: TRBJ1-1
cdr3_aa: CAWRSAAGTGGTEAFF
cdr3_nt: TGTGCCTGGAGATCCGCCGCCGGGACAGGCGGGACTGAAGCTTTCTTT

d_call: .
clone_size: few
v_call: TRBV19
j_call: TRBJ2-7
cdr3_aa: CATPVRPLSYEQYF
cdr3_nt: TGTGCCACCCCAGTCAGGCCCTTATCCTACGAGCAGTACTTC

d_call: TRBD1
clone_size: .
v_call: TRBV10-3
j_call: TRBJ2-5
cdr3_aa: CAISESWTGQETQYF
cdr3_nt: TGTGCCATCAGTGAGTCTTGGACAGGGCAAGAGACCCAGTACTTC

d_call: .
clone_size: .
v_call: TRBV11-3
j_call: TRBJ1-1
cdr3_aa: CASSNRDTEAFF
cdr3_nt: TGTGCCAGCAGCAACCGGGACACTGAAGCTTTCTTT

d_call: TRBD1
clone_size: once
v_call: TRBV4-1
j_call: TRBJ1-1
cdr3_aa: CASSPTLRQGTEAFF
cdr3_nt: TGCGCCAGCAGCCCAACACTAAGACAGGGAACTGAAGCTTTCTTT

d_call: .
clone_size: .
v_call: TRBV29-1
j_call: TRBJ1-5
cdr3_aa: CSVEEQSNQPQHF
cdr3_nt: TGCAGCGTTGAAGAACAGAGCAATCAGCCCCAGCATTTT

d_call: .
clone_size: .
v_call: TRBV10-3
j_call: TRBJ1-2
cdr3_aa: CAIRAAGGEGYTF
cdr3_nt: TGTGCCATCAGAGCGGCGGGCGGGGAAGGCTACACCTTC

d_call: TRBD2
clone_size: .
v_call: TRBV6-5
j_call: TRBJ2-1
cdr3_aa: CASSATSGTISEQFF
cdr3_nt: TGTGCCAGCAGCGCGACTAGCGGGACAATCAGTGAGCAGTTCTTC

d_call: .
clone_size: .
v_call: TRBV30
j_call: TRBJ1-6
cdr3_aa: CAWSYPGNNSPLHF
cdr3_nt: TGTGCCTGGAGTTATCCGGGGAACAATTCACCCCTCCACTTT